Shown below are 2 T cell receptor beta chains from a single sample sequenced in a study of identical twins. TCRdb analysed the 5' RACE reads with MiXCR anew, one entry per CDR3 protein. Of 150,000 or so distinct CDR3 sequences listed, around 3.6% are singletons. The sample taken for sequencing was memory T cells sorted from blood. The receptors were sampled from a man aged 18 to 29 in good health.

In its sample, this clonotype was seen many times. The chain links TRBV5-1 to TRBJ1-2; D uncertain. The CDR3 covers 13 residues. Looked up from germline, CDR1 is SGHRS and CDR2 is YFSETQ. With 6 bases removed from V and 2 bases from J, the gap between germline ends came to 11 bases. The CDR3 reads CASTDAGNYGYTF. CDR3 DNA: TGCGCCAGCACCGATGCGGGGAACTATGGCTACACCTTC.

Within the sample, this clonotype is medium-sized (0.01 to 0.1%). The chain links TRBV19 to TRBJ2-2; D uncertain. This CDR3 has 12 amino acids. V gave up 1 base and J gave up 7 bases, with 4 bases separating them. Germline loops: CDR1 LNHDA, CDR2 SQIVND (reference sequence). The CDR3 nucleotides are TGTGCCAGTAGTATAGTCCACGGGGAGCTGTTTTTT. Its translation is CASSIVHGELFF.